This is a list of T cell receptor beta chains from one sample in a study of blood T cells in healthy people across ages. TCRdb re-analysed the 5' RACE reads in MiXCR, keeping a single row per CDR3 protein. The table shows 1.5 million to 2 million distinct CDR3 sequences, with roughly 50% occurring only once. The sample consisted of blood. These receptors all stem from a woman aged 40 to 55 in good health. Each CDR3 is given with its conserved first and last residue. A D gene is named only where the DNA matches it firmly. Only part of the rows carry a size: once, few, many, or a class if the clone is expanded.

V gene: TRBV11-1
D gene: TRBD1
clone size: .
J gene: TRBJ2-7
CDR3 length: 14
CDR3 protein: CASSQRDSSYEQYF
CDR3 DNA: TGTGCCAGCAGCCAGAGGGACAGCTCCTACGAGCAGTACTTC

V gene: TRBV29-1
D gene: .
clone size: .
J gene: TRBJ1-2
CDR3 length: 15
CDR3 protein: CSVEDALRTAYGYTF
CDR3 DNA: TGCAGCGTTGAAGACGCCTTACGGACAGCCTATGGCTACACCTTC

V gene: TRBV7-2
D gene: .
clone size: .
J gene: TRBJ2-6
CDR3 length: 15
CDR3 protein: CASREGRSGANVLTF
CDR3 DNA: TGTGCCAGCAGGGAAGGGCGATCTGGGGCCAACGTCCTGACTTTC

V gene: TRBV12-5
D gene: TRBD2
clone size: .
J gene: TRBJ2-5
CDR3 length: 13
CDR3 protein: CASGSGLAGTQYF
CDR3 DNA: TGTGCTAGTGGTTCCGGACTAGCGGGGACCCAGTACTTC

V gene: TRBV29-1
D gene: .
clone size: .
J gene: TRBJ1-5
CDR3 length: 16
CDR3 protein: CSGDLSSQEGDQPQHF
CDR3 DNA: TGCAGCGGGGACCTCTCGTCTCAGGAAGGTGATCAGCCCCAGCATTTT

V gene: TRBV6-5
D gene: .
clone size: .
J gene: TRBJ1-6
CDR3 length: 18
CDR3 protein: CASSYFRQGKSYNSPLHF
CDR3 DNA: TGTGCCAGCAGTTATTTTCGGCAGGGCAAATCCTATAATTCACCCCTCCACTTT

V gene: TRBV3-1
D gene: TRBD2
clone size: few
J gene: TRBJ2-3
CDR3 length: 16
CDR3 protein: CASSQDQLARADTQYF
CDR3 DNA: TGTGCCAGCAGCCAAGATCAACTAGCGAGGGCAGATACGCAGTATTTT

V gene: TRBV29-1
D gene: .
clone size: once
J gene: TRBJ2-7
CDR3 length: 14
CDR3 protein: CSVGGRGSSYEQYF
CDR3 DNA: TGCAGCGTCGGAGGCCGGGGAAGCTCCTACGAGCAGTACTTC

V gene: TRBV20-1
D gene: TRBD2
clone size: .
J gene: TRBJ2-1
CDR3 length: 16
CDR3 protein: CSAFTSGGFSYNEQFF
CDR3 DNA: TGCAGTGCCTTTACTAGCGGGGGGTTCTCCTACAATGAGCAGTTCTTC

V gene: TRBV6-5
D gene: TRBD2
clone size: few
J gene: TRBJ2-1
CDR3 length: 16
CDR3 protein: CASSYPREGEKNEQFF
CDR3 DNA: TGTGCCAGCAGTTACCCTAGGGAGGGTGAGAAGAATGAGCAGTTCTTC

V gene: TRBV20-1
D gene: .
clone size: .
J gene: TRBJ2-1
CDR3 length: 14
CDR3 protein: CSARRQSPYNEQFF
CDR3 DNA: TGCAGTGCTAGGAGGCAGTCGCCCTACAATGAGCAGTTCTTC

V gene: TRBV20-1
D gene: .
clone size: few
J gene: TRBJ1-2
CDR3 length: 16
CDR3 protein: CSARDQNRGGGYGYTF
CDR3 DNA: TGCAGTGCTAGAGACCAGAACCGGGGGGGAGGGTATGGCTACACCTTC

V gene: TRBV6-2/TRBV6-3
D gene: .
clone size: once
J gene: TRBJ2-3
CDR3 length: 14
CDR3 protein: CASTTRQITDTQYF
CDR3 DNA: TGTGCCAGCACGACCCGACAGATCACAGATACGCAGTATTTT

V gene: TRBV6-1
D gene: .
clone size: .
J gene: TRBJ2-7
CDR3 length: 11
CDR3 protein: CASSGKWEQYF
CDR3 DNA: TGTGCCAGCAGTGGAAAGTGGGAGCAGTACTTC

V gene: TRBV15
D gene: .
clone size: .
J gene: TRBJ2-1
CDR3 length: 14
CDR3 protein: CATRRDRQRDEQFF
CDR3 DNA: TGTGCCACCAGGAGGGACCGGCAGAGGGATGAGCAGTTCTTC

V gene: TRBV11-2
D gene: .
clone size: .
J gene: TRBJ2-5
CDR3 length: 14
CDR3 protein: CASSYWGEQETQYF
CDR3 DNA: TGTGCCAGCAGCTATTGGGGGGAACAAGAGACCCAGTACTTC